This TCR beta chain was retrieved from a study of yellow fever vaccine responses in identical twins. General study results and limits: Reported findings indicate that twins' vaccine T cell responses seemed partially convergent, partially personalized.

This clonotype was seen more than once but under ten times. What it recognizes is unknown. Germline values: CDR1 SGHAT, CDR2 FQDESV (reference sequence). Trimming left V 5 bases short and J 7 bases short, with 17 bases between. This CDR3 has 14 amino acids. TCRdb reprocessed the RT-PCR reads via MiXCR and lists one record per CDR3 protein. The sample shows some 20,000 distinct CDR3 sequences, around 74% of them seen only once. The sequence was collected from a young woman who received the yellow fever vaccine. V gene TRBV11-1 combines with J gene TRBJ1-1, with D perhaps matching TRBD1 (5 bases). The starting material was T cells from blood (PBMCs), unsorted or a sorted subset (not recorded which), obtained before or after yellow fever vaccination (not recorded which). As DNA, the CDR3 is TGTGCCAGCAGCGGCGAGGGGACTACTGGTGAAGCTTTCTTT. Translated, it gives CASSGEGTTGEAFF. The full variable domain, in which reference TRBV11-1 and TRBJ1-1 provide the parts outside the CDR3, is EAEVAQSPRYKITEKSQAVAFWCDPISGHATLYWYRQILGQGPELLVQFQDESVVDDSQLPKDRFSAERLKGVDSTLKIQPAELGDSAMYLCASSGEGTTGEAFFGQGTRLTVV.